Listed below are T cell receptor beta chains from one sample, sequenced in a study of cytomegalovirus exposure and HLA in healthy donors. Using immunoSEQ multiplex PCR, the repertoire was profiled, and TCRdb retains in-frame clones only, with some absent. The sample contains some 130,000 clones, around 77% of which appear only once. Sequencing was performed on PBMCs. The receptors shown here come from a male donor in good health and CMV-seropositive. The CDR3 runs from the conserved cysteine through the conserved F or W. Fields, in order: D gene, clone size, V gene, J gene, CDR3 protein. D genes are given only for firm matches. A row's size may be missing; if present it is once, few, many or a size class.

TRBD1	-	TRBV28	TRBJ2-1	CASSSPTGSVNEQFF
TRBD2	-	TRBV5-1	TRBJ2-7	CASSWGGTSDYEQYF
TRBD1	-	TRBV6-5	TRBJ1-1	CASRTDRGLNTEAFF
-	-	TRBV27	TRBJ2-5	CASSPRGAGLTETQYF
TRBD2	-	TRBV5-1	TRBJ2-2	CASSLAGAGGSGELFF
-	-	TRBV7-8	TRBJ1-6	CASTPRGGDSPLHF
TRBD1	few	TRBV11-2	TRBJ2-1	CASSSRDREFDEQFF
-	-	TRBV27	TRBJ1-3	CASSLPRQVTSGNTIYF
-	few	TRBV7-9	TRBJ1-5	CASSLDLQPQHF
-	-	TRBV29-1	TRBJ2-5	CSVESGEETQYF
TRBD1	few	TRBV28	TRBJ1-2	CASRLPGQALIYGYTF
TRBD2	once	TRBV5-1	TRBJ2-1	CASSPLLAGSGGNEQFF
-	few	TRBV5-4	TRBJ2-7	CASSLGQAREQYF
-	-	TRBV10-3	TRBJ2-5	CAISETGTEQETQYF
TRBD1	-	TRBV7-9	TRBJ2-1	CASSLVLGTGRYNEQFF
TRBD1	-	TRBV5-4	TRBJ2-5	CASSAPGQGARGETQYF
-	-	TRBV18	TRBJ2-1	CASSPQGLNEQFF
TRBD1	few	TRBV6-5	TRBJ1-2	CASSYSTGANYGYTF
-	once	TRBV2	TRBJ1-1	CASSLTDSNTEAFF
TRBD1	few	TRBV6-5	TRBJ1-4	CASSVMTGSNEKLFF
-	-	TRBV29-1	TRBJ2-2	CSVKPLGNTGELFF
TRBD2	-	TRBV10-3	TRBJ2-3	CAISEKMMGEGHTDTQYF
TRBD2	-	TRBV14	TRBJ2-5	CASGKTSGSWETQYF
TRBD1	once	TRBV4-1	TRBJ2-5	CASSQDLGTGGETQYF
-	-	TRBV27	TRBJ1-2	CASSLRQGGGYGYTF
TRBD1	few	TRBV27	TRBJ2-1	CASSFLDRGNEQFF
-	-	TRBV7-9	TRBJ1-5	CASSLTGDQPQHF
-	-	TRBV2	TRBJ1-3	CASTDQDKFAFNTIYF
-	-	TRBV4-2	TRBJ2-7	CASSQDSHNEQYF
TRBD2	few	TRBV9	TRBJ2-5	CASSPAAGGRETQYF
-	-	TRBV27	TRBJ2-7	CASRSGQLRHTAYEQYF
-	-	TRBV7-9	TRBJ2-3	CSSSPLDTQYF
TRBD2	few	TRBV10-3	TRBJ2-3	CAISLIAGGGTDTQYF
-	-	TRBV7-8	TRBJ2-6	CASSLAVYSGANGLTF